One and the same sample provided the 11 T cell receptor beta chains below, sequenced in a study of shared clonotypes between healthy human individuals. Generated by immunoSEQ multiplex PCR, the TCRdb table keeps only in-frame clones and is missing some. Of roughly 2.5 million clones listed, roughly nine tenths are singletons. The sample was naive CD4+ T cells sorted from blood. Sample subset: CD45RA+ positively selected. These receptors were collected from a man aged 18 to 35 in good health.

J is TRBJ1-1 and V is TRBV29-1; a possible D gene is TRBD1 (5 bases). V was clipped by 4 bases and J by 1 base, with 13 bases between them. The CDR3 has 14 amino acids. The germline CDR1 and CDR2 sequences are SQVTM and ANQGSEA. The CDR3 nucleotides read TGCAGCGTTGTTACGGGACTGGGGAACACTGAAGCTTTCTTT. Translation gives CSVVTGLGNTEAFF. Supplemented by reference TRBV29-1 and TRBJ1-1, the full variable domain reads SAVISQKPSRDICQRGTSLTIQCQVDSQVTMMFWYRQQPGQSLTLIATANQGSEATYESGFVIDKFPISRPNLTFSTLTVSNMSPEDSSIYLCSVVTGLGNTEAFFGQGTRLTVV.

V is TRBV27 and J is TRBJ2-2; D unclear. The CDR3 runs to 13 residues. The germline V gene has CDR1 MNHEY and CDR2 SMNVEV (reference sequence). V was clipped by 2 bases and J by 7 bases, with 8 bases between them. As DNA, the CDR3 is TGTGCCAGCAGTTTACCCGCCGGCGGGGAGCTGTTTTTT. Amino acids: CASSLPAGGELFF.

The rearrangement links TRBV27 to TRBJ2-2, with a weak D call TRBD2 (6 bases). The CDR3 is 13 residues long. Between the trimmed V and J ends, which lost 10 bases and 5 bases, there was a span of 14 bases. Germline V gives CDR1 MNHEY, CDR2 SMNVEV (reference sequence). The CDR3 bases are TGTGCCATCCTGGGACTCCAAACCGGGGAGCTGTTTTTT. The encoded protein is CAILGLQTGELFF.

This chain uses TRBV4-3 with TRBJ2-5; D gene unclear. CDR1 and CDR2 (germline): LGHNA, YSLEER. V lost 3 bases and J lost 5, with 10 bases in between. CDR3 length: 13 residues. This CDR3 is CASSHQTGETQYF. DNA for the CDR3: TGCGCCAGCAGCCACCAAACGGGCGAGACCCAGTACTTC.

The chain recombines TRBV5-4 with TRBJ1-2; D not certain. CDR1 is SGHNT and CDR2 is YYREEE in the germline V gene (reference sequence). The V end lost 1 base, the J end lost 4 bases, and 8 bases lay between the germline ends. The CDR3 has 13 amino acids. For the CDR3, the DNA is TGTGCCAGCAGCTTGCGGGGTCCCTATGGCTACACCTTC. Translated: CASSLRGPYGYTF.

This chain links TRBV6-5 with TRBJ2-7; TRBD1 might be the D (6 bases). Trimming removed 5 bases from V and 2 bases from J, with 10 bases in between. This CDR3 has 13 amino acids. The germline CDR1 and CDR2 sequences are MNHEY and SVGAGI. The CDR3 loop reads CASSNRVTYEQYF. The CDR3 nucleotides read TGTGCCAGCAGTAACAGGGTTACCTACGAGCAGTACTTC.

Worth noting for this clone: Additional DNA sequences in this sample encode the identical CDR3. V usage is TRBV7-9 and J usage is TRBJ1-5; D perhaps matches TRBD1 (5 bases). This CDR3 has 14 residues. Trimming left V 6 bases short and J 6 bases short, with 15 bases between. Per the germline V gene, CDR1 is SEHNR and CDR2 is FQNEAQ (reference sequence). The CDR3 sequence is CASSQDSGGQPQHF. In nucleotides, the CDR3 is TGTGCCAGCAGTCAGGACTCCGGGGGTCAGCCCCAGCATTTT.

The table lists this clone with a count of one. V usage is TRBV7-2 and J usage is TRBJ2-5; 9 nucleotides align to TRBD2. The V and J ends lost 5 bases and 8 bases, in that order; junction bases with no gene match: 12. From germline, CDR1 is SGHTA and CDR2 FQGNSA. The CDR3 loop spans 15 amino acids. The CDR3, as DNA: TGTGCCAGCAGCCCGGGGACTAGCCCCGAAGTCACCCAGTACTTC. Its protein is CASSPGTSPEVTQYF.

The chain combines TRBV28 with TRBJ1-1; perhaps TRBD1 as D (5 bases). This CDR3 comprises 13 residues. Germline CDR1 MDHEN, CDR2 SYDVKM. V was cut by 6 bases and J by 2 bases, with 10 bases left in between. The CDR3 sequence is CASRRGGNTEAFF. The CDR3 DNA reads TGTGCCAGCAGGAGGGGCGGAAACACTGAAGCTTTCTTT. Combining the CDR3 with reference TRBV28 and TRBJ1-1 gives the whole variable domain DVKVTQSSRYLVKRTGEKVFLECVQDMDHENMFWYRQDPGLGLRLIYFSYDVKMKEKGDIPEGYSVSREKKERFSLILESASTNQTSMYLCASRRGGNTEAFFGQGTRLTVV.

The rearrangement links TRBV19 to TRBJ2-3; TRBD2 matches at 11 bases. This CDR3 is 15 amino acids long. The J segment lost 1 base and the V segment lost 8 bases, leaving 5 bases of the junction unmatched. Per the germline V gene, CDR1 is LNHDA and CDR2 is SQIVND (reference sequence). In DNA, the CDR3 is TGTGCCAGTTCGACTAGCGGGGATCGCACAGATACGCAGTATTTT. Translating gives CASSTSGDRTDTQYF.

This chain links TRBV6-5 with TRBJ1-6; 9 positions agree with TRBD1. With 9 bases clipped from V and 8 bases from J, the junction kept 11 bases outside the gene matches. This CDR3 comprises 15 residues. CDR1 is MNHEY, CDR2 SVGAGI, per germline. The DNA of the CDR3 is TGTGCCAGTGGGGAGGCGGGACAGGGCTATTCACCCCTCCACTTT. It translates to CASGEAGQGYSPLHF.